These 2 T cell receptor beta chains were sequenced from one sample in a study of blood T cell repertoires in COVID-19. Generated by immunoSEQ multiplex PCR, the TCRdb table keeps only in-frame clones and is missing some. The sample yields approximately 170,000 clones, just over 85% seen once. The sequenced sample was PBMCs or T cells enriched from blood (not recorded which). The receptors shown here come from a woman between 18 and 29 years old who had recovered from COVID-19.

The V gene is TRBV6-5, the J gene TRBJ2-4; TRBD2 matches at 9 bases. The CDR3 has 16 residues. Trimming cost V 3 bases and J 5 bases; bases outside gene matches: 8. Looked up from germline, CDR1 is MNHEY and CDR2 is SVGAGI. This CDR3 reads CASSYAPSGGQNIQYF. CDR3 nucleotide sequence: TGTGCCAGCAGTTATGCCCCCAGCGGGGGGCAAAACATTCAGTACTTC.

This clone occurred a few times. Compared with germline, one end of the junction differs, possibly owing to a read error. The chain employs TRBV2 and TRBJ2-1; D unclear. The germline V gene encodes CDR1 SNHLY and CDR2 FYNNEI. The CDR3 extends over 13 amino acids. The CDR3 region is CASCDSSYNEQFF. DNA for the CDR3: TGTGCCAGCTGTGATAGCTCCTACAATGAGCAGTTCTTC.